A selection of T cell receptor beta chains follows, all from one sample in a study of cytomegalovirus exposure and HLA in healthy donors. Method: immunoSEQ multiplex PCR; TCRdb's copy keeps in-frame clones and lacks some. The top ten hold 3% to 3.5% of the sample, which has some 120,000 clones, around 10% seen once. The sequenced material came from PBMCs. Receptor source: a man aged 25 to 45 in good health and CMV-seronegative. The CDR3 runs from the conserved cysteine through the conserved F or W. The D gene is left open where the match is weak. A clone size is listed for some rows: how often the clone was seen (once, few, many), or a class if it is expanded.

D	J	size	V	CDR3	DNA
TRBD1	TRBJ2-7	few	TRBV2	CASTAGQGAGSYEQYF	TGTGCCAGCACCGCTGGGCAGGGGGCCGGTAGTTACGAGCAGTACTTC
-	TRBJ2-2	few	TRBV27	CASSLGHGTGELFF	TGTGCCAGCAGTTTAGGGCATGGGACCGGGGAGCTGTTTTTT
-	TRBJ2-7	-	TRBV25-1	CASSTGTEDSYEQYF	TGTGCCAGCAGCACCGGGACTGAGGACTCCTACGAGCAGTACTTC
-	TRBJ1-1	-	TRBV4-1	CASSQVFDHLEENTEAFF	TGCGCCAGCAGCCAAGTTTTTGACCACCTAGAGGAGAACACTGAAGCCTTCTTT
-	TRBJ2-5	few	TRBV7-7	CASSPQGPARAETQYF	TGTGCTAGCAGCCCACAGGGTCCCGCACGAGCGGAGACCCAGTACTTC
TRBD1	TRBJ1-2	few	TRBV7-9	CASSLGGQGDPRGYTF	TGTGCCAGCAGCTTAGGAGGACAGGGGGACCCCCGTGGCTACACCTTC
-	TRBJ2-1	few	TRBV2	CASTVGHPVQVNEQFF	TGTGCCAGCACTGTCGGACATCCTGTCCAGGTGAATGAGCAGTTCTTC
-	TRBJ2-2	-	TRBV10-1	CASSDLTGELFF	TGCGCCAGCAGTGACCTCACCGGGGAGCTGTTTTTT
TRBD1	TRBJ1-2	few	TRBV4-3	CASSQSKGQGNGYTF	TGCGCCAGCAGCCAATCAAAGGGACAGGGAAATGGCTACACCTTC
-	TRBJ1-4	few	TRBV4-1	CASSQVSRGAGEKLFF	TGCGCCAGCAGCCAAGTTTCACGCGGGGCAGGGGAAAAACTGTTTTTT
-	TRBJ2-4	-	TRBV7-8	CASSQRQGRVIQYF	TGTGCCAGCAGCCAAAGACAGGGGAGGGTCATTCAGTACTTC
TRBD1	TRBJ1-1	few	TRBV5-1	CASSLEAGGAGTEAFF	TGCGCCAGCAGCTTGGAGGCAGGGGGCGCAGGGACTGAAGCTTTCTTT
-	TRBJ1-6	-	TRBV7-6	CATLPLHF	TGTGCCACCCTACCCCTCCACTTT
-	TRBJ2-3	-	TRBV7-9	CASSLVWGPDTQYF	TGTGCCAGCAGCTTAGTTTGGGGCCCAGATACGCAGTATTTT
-	TRBJ1-3	-	TRBV4-1	CASSQAQPSSGNTIYF	TGCGCCAGCAGCCAAGCCCAACCGAGCTCTGGAAACACCATATATTTT
TRBD1	TRBJ2-2	-	TRBV30	CAGGQGTGELFF	TGTGCCGGGGGACAGGGGACCGGGGAGCTGTTTTTT
TRBD1	TRBJ2-7	few	TRBV6-1	CASSDYRGSYEQYF	TGTGCCAGCAGTGATTACAGGGGATCCTACGAGCAGTACTTC
-	TRBJ2-2	few	TRBV11-3	CASSPGRGTGELFF	TGTGCCAGCAGCCCGGGGAGGGGGACCGGGGAGCTGTTTTTT
-	TRBJ2-3	few	TRBV15	CATRRGAKDTQYF	TGTGCCACCCGACGGGGGGCGAAAGATACGCAGTATTTT
TRBD2	TRBJ2-1	-	TRBV4-2	CASSHPSPGLAGKSSYNEQFF	TGTGCCAGCAGCCACCCCTCCCCGGGACTAGCGGGGAAGAGCTCCTACAATGAGCAGTTCTTC
TRBD1	TRBJ1-5	few	TRBV2	CASSETGANQPQHF	TGTGCCAGCAGTGAAACAGGGGCCAATCAGCCCCAGCATTTT
-	TRBJ1-1	few	TRBV5-1	CASSLILNTEAFF	TGCGCCAGCAGCCTTATTTTGAACACTGAAGCTTTCTTT
TRBD2	TRBJ2-7	-	TRBV5-1	CASRLTSGAIYEQYF	TGCGCCAGCAGACTGACTAGCGGAGCTATCTACGAGCAGTACTTC
-	TRBJ2-7	-	TRBV2	CASSEGGGTGYF	TGTGCCAGCAGTGAAGGGGGGGGGACAGGGTACTTC
-	TRBJ1-6	few	TRBV4-1	CASSQGLVIRSPLHF	TGCGCCAGCAGCCAAGGGTTAGTTATTCGTTCACCCCTCCACTTT
-	TRBJ1-1	-	TRBV7-9	CASSLNQGTYPGAFF	TGTGCCAGCAGCTTAAACCAGGGGACATACCCCGGGGCTTTCTTT
TRBD1	TRBJ1-1	-	TRBV13	CASSLEATGGTEAFF	TGTGCCAGCAGCTTAGAAGCGACAGGGGGCACTGAAGCTTTCTTT
-	TRBJ2-5	few	TRBV12-5	CASGRDRGETQYF	TGTGCTAGTGGTCGTGACCGGGGGGAGACCCAGTACTTC
TRBD2	TRBJ2-1	few	TRBV11-3	CASSALAGGPYEQFF	TGTGCCAGCAGCGCACTAGCGGGAGGGCCCTATGAGCAGTTCTTC
TRBD1	TRBJ2-7	once	TRBV14	CASSQTGTGPYEQYF	TGTGCCAGCAGCCAAACCGGGACAGGACCCTACGAGCAGTACTTC
TRBD1	TRBJ2-1	-	TRBV19	CASSPGGYEQFF	TGTGCCAGTAGCCCAGGGGGCTATGAGCAGTTCTTC
TRBD2	TRBJ2-5	-	TRBV4-1	CASSQRIGLAGGGETQYF	TGCGCCAGCAGCCAACGGATTGGACTAGCGGGAGGCGGAGAGACCCAGTACTTC
-	TRBJ2-2	-	TRBV5-8	CASSFHRATNTGELFF	TGTGCCAGCAGCTTTCACAGGGCAACGAACACCGGGGAGCTGTTTTTT
TRBD1	TRBJ2-3	-	TRBV18	CASSDRDRGTQYF	TGTGCCAGCTCAGACAGGGACCGGGGTACGCAGTATTTT
-	TRBJ1-5	-	TRBV2	CASSGMSFQPQHF	TGTGCCAGCAGTGGTATGTCCTTCCAGCCCCAGCATTTT
TRBD2	TRBJ2-5	-	TRBV30	CAWALAGGIRETQYF	TGTGCCTGGGCCCTAGCGGGAGGGATACGAGAGACCCAGTACTTC
-	TRBJ1-1	few	TRBV2	CASSEALTRTVGTEAFF	TGTGCCAGCAGTGAAGCGCTTACCCGGACAGTCGGCACTGAAGCTTTCTTT
-	TRBJ2-7	-	TRBV29-1	CSVIVAATYEQYF	TGCAGCGTTATTGTTGCGGCCACCTACGAGCAGTACTTC
TRBD1	TRBJ1-6	-	TRBV30	CAWSTGTGNSPLHF	TGTGCCTGGAGTACCGGGACAGGGAACTCACCCCTCCACTTT
TRBD2	TRBJ2-1	-	TRBV5-8	CASSEHSGRASQFF	TGTGCCAGCAGCGAACACAGCGGGAGGGCGTCACAGTTCTTC
-	TRBJ2-7	few	TRBV30	CAWGRFGPVEQYF	TGTGCCTGGGGGCGTTTTGGGCCCGTCGAGCAGTACTTC
-	TRBJ2-3	few	TRBV30	CAWSVSRVRTDTQYF	TGTGCCTGGAGTGTCTCCAGGGTGCGCACAGATACGCAGTATTTT
TRBD2	TRBJ2-7	few	TRBV9	CASSQTGTSGSYEQYF	TGTGCCAGCAGTCAGACCGGGACTAGCGGCTCCTACGAGCAGTACTTC
TRBD1	TRBJ2-7	-	TRBV5-1	CASSLDPDRGGDEQYF	TGCGCCAGCAGCTTGGATCCGGACAGGGGAGGCGACGAGCAGTACTTC
-	TRBJ2-7	-	TRBV11-2	CASSPGSDEQYF	TGTGCCAGCTCCCCGGGGAGCGACGAGCAGTACTTC
-	TRBJ2-1	-	TRBV9	CASSADPSSYNEQFF	TGTGCCAGCAGCGCTGACCCTAGCTCCTACAATGAGCAGTTCTTC
-	TRBJ1-5	few	TRBV19	CATLERAASNQPQHF	TGTGCCACCCTCGAGAGGGCGGCGAGCAATCAGCCCCAGCATTTT
-	TRBJ1-2	-	TRBV5-1	CASSRTLAGTNENYGYTF	TGCGCCAGCAGCCGGACCCTCGCCGGGACAAATGAGAACTATGGCTACACCTTC
-	TRBJ2-3	-	TRBV5-4	CASSPYRVSTDTQYF	TGTGCCAGCAGCCCTTACCGGGTTAGCACAGATACGCAGTATTTT
TRBD1	TRBJ1-4	few	TRBV5-1	CASRRDSNEKLFF	TGCGCCAGCAGGAGGGACAGTAATGAAAAACTGTTTTTT
-	TRBJ2-7	-	TRBV30	CAWGYGAEQYF	TGTGCCTGGGGTTATGGAGCCGAGCAGTACTTC
TRBD1	TRBJ2-2	-	TRBV7-6	CASSRTGFANTGELFF	TGTGCCAGCAGCCGGACAGGGTTCGCGAACACCGGGGAGCTGTTTTTT
-	TRBJ2-7	few	TRBV7-9	CASSSQGKSYEQYF	TGTGCCAGCAGCTCACAGGGAAAGTCCTACGAGCAGTACTTC
TRBD1	TRBJ1-1	-	TRBV5-1	CASSPGTVPNTEAFF	TGCGCCAGCAGCCCTGGGACAGTCCCGAACACTGAAGCTTTCTTT
TRBD1	TRBJ1-5	few	TRBV6-1	CASSYRGPADQPQHF	TGTGCCAGCAGCTACAGGGGGCCAGCGGATCAGCCCCAGCATTTT